These 24 T cell receptor beta chains were sequenced from one sample in a study of T cell clonality in common variable immunodeficiency. Method: immunoSEQ multiplex PCR; TCRdb's copy keeps in-frame clones and lacks some. This sample comprises roughly 38,000 clones, none seen once only. The source material was peripheral blood mononuclear cells. The receptors were gathered from a person aged 18 to 70 in good health.

This clone was recorded many times. The CDR3 goes on 3 residues after the read ends, and that part is filled in from the germline J gene. This chain links TRBV10-3 with TRBJ2-1; 7 positions agree with TRBD2. The CDR3 runs to 15 residues. J was trimmed by 1 base and V by 6 bases; bases with no gene match: 6. Germline V gene data show CDR1 as ENHRY and CDR2 as SYGVKD. The CDR3 reads CAIRAGVRSYNEQFF. CDR3 DNA, as far as it was read: TGTGCCATCAGGGCGGGAGTAAGGTCCTACAATGAG.

Points on this clone: The read halts 3 residues ahead of the CDR3 end, with the missing end drawn from the germline J gene. This chain connects TRBV16 to TRBJ2-3, with TRBD2 matching over 13 bases. The CDR3 is 16 residues long. CDR1 and CDR2 (germline): KGHSY, FQNENV. CDR3 DNA (partial): TGTGCCAGCAGCCAATTTCGGACTAGCGGGGGAGAGACG. Protein product: CASSQFRTSGGET. The whole CDR3 sequence is CASSQFRTSGGETQYF.

This clone appeared many times. The read comes to an end 3 residues before the CDR3 does, leaving the germline J gene to fill in the end. The chain has TRBV20-1 and TRBJ1-5, with D perhaps matching TRBD1 (6 bases). V was shortened by 5 bases and J by 7 bases, with 21 bases between the two germline ends. The germline gives CDR1 DFQATT, CDR2 SNEGSKA (reference sequence). The CDR3 is made up of 15 amino acids. This CDR3 is CSAPPTGRVEQPQHF. The CDR3 DNA, read in part, is TGCAGTGCTCCCCCTACAGGGAGGGTGGAACAGCCC.

As for this clone: The read stops 3 residues short of the end of the CDR3; the missing end is completed from the germline J gene. This chain links TRBV2 with TRBJ1-4; unclear D gene. Germline CDR1 and CDR2: SNHLY and FYNNEI. Trimming pared 11 bases from V and 7 bases from J, leaving 20 bases between. This CDR3 spans 14 amino acids. CDR3 in amino acids: CAGSLDPSGEKLFF. The covered CDR3 bases are TGTGCCGGGAGCCTCGACCCGAGCGGTGAAAAA.

This clone was detected only a few times. The CDR3 goes on 3 residues after the read ends, and that part is filled in from the germline J gene. The chain is built from TRBV2 and TRBJ1-3; D remains ambiguous. Trimming cost V 2 bases and J 0 bases, with 2 bases left between them. Germline V CDR1 and CDR2: SNHLY, FYNNEI. The CDR3 is made up of 13 amino acids. The part of the CDR3 DNA that was read is TGTGCCAGCAGTGAACACTCTGGAAACACC. This translates into CASSEHSGNT. The entire CDR3 is CASSEHSGNTIYF.

This clone was observed a few times. This may be a read error, as it is one base from a much larger clone. The sequence runs out 3 residues before the end of the CDR3; the remainder is reconstructed from the germline J gene. In the same sample, other DNA sequences code for this CDR3. This sequence joins TRBV5-1 and TRBJ2-5; 8 bases line up with TRBD1. Germline V gene sequence: CDR1 SGHRS, CDR2 YFSETQ. CDR3 size: 16 residues. The CDR3 is CASSLAVGTGQETQYF. CDR3 bases read: TGTGCCAGCAGCTTGGCGGTGGGGACAGGCCAAGAGACC. Using reference TRBV5-1 and TRBJ2-5 for the parts outside the CDR3, the full variable domain is KAGVTQTPRYLIKTRGQQVTLSCSPISGHRSVSWYQQTPGQGLQFLFEYFSETQRNKGNFPGRFSGRQFSNSRSEMNVSTLELGDSALYLCASSLAVGTGQETQYFGPGTRLLVL.

This clone has ten or more counts. Read data end 3 residues before the CDR3 end; the end is taken from the germline J gene. V usage is TRBV11-2 and J usage is TRBJ2-5; D is undetermined. The germline V and J ends were trimmed by 3 bases and 5 bases, with 10 bases remaining between them. Germline V gives CDR1 SGHAT, CDR2 FQNNGV. This CDR3 has 13 amino acids. The sequenced CDR3 bases are TGTGCCAGCAGCTTTAATGCGGTGGAGACC. This translates into CASSFNAVET. From start to end, the CDR3 is CASSFNAVETQYF.

Ten or more counts support this clone. From the germline J gene comes the end of the CDR3, since the read stops 3 residues before it. The J gene is TRBJ2-3, the V gene TRBV13, with TRBD2 matching 8 bases. Germline CDR1 PRHDT, CDR2 FYEKMQ (reference sequence). With 5 bases clipped from V and 2 bases from J, the junction kept 9 bases outside the gene matches. This CDR3 region has 16 residues. The CDR3 DNA, read in part, is TGTGCCAGCAGCCCGGGGGGGGAGGAGATCACAGATACG. This sequence encodes CASSPGGEEITDT. Given in full, the CDR3 is CASSPGGEEITDTQYF.

This clone was recorded at least ten times. The observed sequence ends 3 residues before the CDR3 terminus, with the missing tail filled in from the germline J gene. The V call is TRBV11-2, the J call TRBJ2-5; tentatively, D is TRBD2 (5 bases). Trimming removed 5 bases at V and 4 bases at J, with 8 bases between. CDR1 SGHAT and CDR2 FQNNGV come from the germline V gene. This CDR3 spans 12 amino acids. CDR3 region: CASSQSGETQYF. The DNA read from the CDR3 is TGTGCCAGCAGCCAAAGCGGAGAGACC.

This clone was recorded many times. The missing CDR3 end, 3 residues past where the read stops, is filled in from the germline J gene. The chain couples TRBV11-2 to TRBJ1-1; tentatively, D is TRBD1 (6 bases). CDR1 is SGHAT and CDR2 is FQNNGV in the germline V gene. The V end was cut by 8 bases, the J end by 2 bases, with 12 bases between. CDR3 length: 13 residues. CDR3 protein: CASGGAGNTEAFF. The CDR3 DNA, read in part, is TGTGCCAGCGGGGGGGCTGGCAACACTGAA.

This clone was observed at least ten times. The read ends 3 residues early relative to the CDR3; the germline J gene fills the gap. The chain links TRBV20-1 to TRBJ2-5; TRBD2 agrees at 7 bases. The CDR3 consists of 15 residues. The germline CDR1 and CDR2 sequences are DFQATT and SNEGSKA (reference sequence). V gave up 4 bases and J gave up 0 bases; unmatched junction bases: 8. The part of the CDR3 DNA that was read is TGCAGTGCTACTCCGACTAGCATGTACCAAGAGACC. It encodes CSATPTSMYQET. In full, the CDR3 reads CSATPTSMYQETQYF.

This clone appeared many times. Sequencing ends 3 residues short of the CDR3 end; the germline J gene provides the rest. This chain links TRBV7-8 with TRBJ1-6, with D uncertain. CDR3 size: 16 residues. The germline V gene encodes CDR1 SGHVS and CDR2 FQNEAQ. V was cut by 2 bases and J by 5 bases, with 13 bases left in between. The DNA read from the CDR3 is TGTGCCAGCAGCTTAAGGAGGGTTTGGGATAATTCACCC. Its translation: CASSLRRVWDNSP. The entire CDR3 is CASSLRRVWDNSPLHF. Looking up the rest from reference TRBV7-8 and TRBJ1-6 gives the full variable domain: GAGVSQSPRYKVAKRGQDVALRCDPISGHVSLFWYQQALGQGPEFLTYFQNEAQLDKSGLPSDRFFAERPEGSVSTLKIQRTQQEDSAVYLCASSLRRVWDNSPLHFGNGTRLTVT.

This clone was counted ten times or more. The read is 3 residues too short to cover the CDR3 end, so that end is filled in from the germline J gene. The chain couples TRBV29-1 to TRBJ1-2, with TRBD1 matching over 9 bases. Germline trimming cut 7 bases from V and 6 bases from J; bases unmatched to any gene: 15. The germline gives CDR1 SQVTM, CDR2 ANQGSEA. This CDR3 is built from 15 residues. The CDR3 reads CSAYGGTGKSDGYTF. CDR3 DNA, as far as it was read: TGCAGCGCCTATGGCGGGACAGGGAAGTCCGATGGC.

In its sample, this clone was seen many times. The read stops 3 residues short of the end of the CDR3; the missing end is completed from the germline J gene. J is TRBJ1-4 and V is TRBV5-5; TRBD1 matches at 8 bases. J was trimmed by 7 bases and V by 4 bases; bases with no gene match: 6. CDR1 and CDR2 (germline): SGHKS, YYEKEE (reference sequence). The CDR3 runs 14 residues. This CDR3 reads CASSPQGALEKLFF. The sequenced part of the CDR3 DNA is TGTGCCAGCAGCCCCCAGGGGGCGCTTGAAAAA.

This clone was seen repeatedly, ten times or more. The read ends 3 residues before the CDR3 terminus; that terminus is restored from the germline J gene. The chain links TRBV10-3 to TRBJ2-3, with 7 positions matching TRBD2. CDR3 length equals 14 residues. V was clipped by 10 bases and J by 2 bases; unmatched bases: 9. Germline CDR1 is ENHRY and CDR2 is SYGVKD. The CDR3 is CATELAFFTDTQYF. The covered CDR3 bases are TGTGCCACCGAACTAGCGTTCTTCACAGATACG.

About this clone: The DNA ends 3 residues before the CDR3 does, and the rest of the CDR3 is filled in from the germline J gene. The V gene is TRBV10-2, the J gene TRBJ2-2; D is uncertain. The CDR3 contains 14 residues. Germline CDR1 and CDR2: WSHSY and SAAADI. The V end lost 6 bases, the J end lost 1 base, and 9 bases lay between the germline ends. CDR3 bases read: TGCGCCAGCAGACTTCCTAGGAACACCGGGGAG. This encodes CASRLPRNTGE. The complete CDR3 sequence is CASRLPRNTGELFF.

This clone has at least ten counts. The sequence runs out 3 residues before the end of the CDR3; the remainder is reconstructed from the germline J gene. The chain recombines TRBV12-3 or TRBV12-4 with TRBJ1-5; a weak D match, TRBD1 (6 bases). The CDR3 is made up of 16 amino acids. With 3 bases removed from V and 1 base from J, the gap between germline ends came to 13 bases. The CDR3 DNA, read in part, is TGTGCCAGCAGTTTCCGACAGGTTGAGAGCAATCAGCCC. Its protein is CASSFRQVESNQP. The CDR3 as a whole reads CASSFRQVESNQPQHF.

This clone has at least ten counts. The read terminates 3 residues ahead of where the CDR3 ends, so the germline J gene completes it. The chain has TRBV6-1 and TRBJ2-7; the match to TRBD2 covers 9 bases. Germline assignment: CDR1 MNHNS and CDR2 SASEGT. Trimming cost V 1 base and J 2 bases; bases outside gene matches: 3. The CDR3 is 15 amino acids. The part of the CDR3 DNA that was read is TGTGCCAGCAGTGAAGAATTAGCGGGAGCCTACGAG. Amino acid sequence: CASSEELAGAYE. The entire CDR3 protein is CASSEELAGAYEQYF.

At least ten counts were recorded for this clone. The CDR3 is cut off 3 residues early in the read; its end comes from the germline J gene. V is TRBV20-1 and J is TRBJ2-1; possibly TRBD2 for D (6 bases). Trimming removed 0 bases at V and 1 base at J, with 13 bases between. The CDR3 is 16 amino acids. The germline CDR1 and CDR2 sequences are DFQATT and SNEGSKA (reference sequence). CDR3 protein: CSARDRSGSSYNEQFF. CDR3 DNA (partial): TGCAGTGCTAGAGATCGAAGCGGGTCTTCCTACAATGAG.

This clone was found many times. From the germline J gene comes the end of the CDR3, since the read stops 3 residues before it. The chain joins TRBV19 to TRBJ1-1, with D hard to call. The V gene lost 1 base and the J gene lost 5 bases, with 11 bases spanning the gap. Germline V gene data show CDR1 as LNHDA and CDR2 as SQIVND (reference sequence). This CDR3 comprises 14 residues. CDR3 amino acids: CASSIGETRTEAFF. Incomplete CDR3 DNA: TGTGCCAGTAGTATAGGAGAAACCAGAACTGAA. Filled out from reference TRBV19 and TRBJ1-1, the complete variable domain reads DGGITQSPKYLFRKEGQNVTLSCEQNLNHDAMYWYRQDPGQGLRLIYYSQIVNDFQKGDIAEGYSVSREKKESFPLTVTSAQKNPTAFYLCASSIGETRTEAFFGQGTRLTVV.

The table lists this clone with a few counts. Read sequence stops 3 residues before the CDR3 end, and the germline J gene provides the missing end. The chain links TRBV5-8 to TRBJ1-5; D might be TRBD1 (5 bases). The CDR3 totals 14 residues. Trimming took 0 bases from V and 4 from J, leaving 8 bases between them. Germline lookup yields CDR1 SGHTS and CDR2 YDEGEE. CDR3 loop: CASSLGQNNQPQHF. CDR3 DNA (partial): TGTGCCAGCAGCTTGGGACAGAATAATCAGCCC.

This clone was seen a handful of times. Read data end 3 residues before the CDR3 end; the end is taken from the germline J gene. The chain employs TRBV7-9 and TRBJ2-7, with 7 bases matching TRBD2. V lost 5 bases, J lost 6 bases, and 4 bases stayed unmatched. This CDR3 is built from 12 residues. Germline V gene data show CDR1 as SEHNR and CDR2 as FQNEAQ (reference sequence). The part of the CDR3 DNA that was read is TGTGCCAGCAGCCAACTAGCGCCCGAG. Translated: CASSQLAPE. The complete CDR3 protein is CASSQLAPEQYF. Drawing the rest from reference TRBV7-9 and TRBJ2-7, the complete variable domain is DTGVSQNPRHKITKRGQNVTFRCDPISEHNRLYWYRQTLGQGPEFLTYFQNEAQLEKSRLLSDRFSAERPKGSFSTLEIQRTEQGDSAMYLCASSQLAPEQYFGPGTRLTVT.

In regard to this clone: The CDR3 end lies 3 residues beyond the end of the read and is filled in from the germline J gene. The chain uses TRBV18 and TRBJ1-2, with D unresolved. CDR1 and CDR2 from the germline V gene are KGHSH and LQKENI. The length of the CDR3 is 18 residues. The covered CDR3 bases are TGTGCCAGCTCACCACCCCTGACTAGCGGATCGCTCACAGATACC. It codes for CASSPPLTSGSLTDT. The whole CDR3 region reads CASSPPLTSGSLTDTYTF.

This clone was recorded at least ten times. From the germline J gene comes the end of the CDR3, since the read stops 3 residues before it. This sequence joins TRBV20-1 and TRBJ2-3, with D hard to call. V was shortened by 1 base and J by 6 bases, with 8 bases between the two germline ends. The length of the CDR3 is 12 residues. The germline CDR1 and CDR2 sequences are DFQATT and SNEGSKA (reference sequence). This CDR3 is CSARATKDTQYF. The sequenced part of the CDR3 DNA is TGCAGTGCTAGAGCTACCAAGGATACG.